This TCR beta chain was retrieved from a study of T-cell reconstitution after alpha-beta-depleted transplantation in children. Unique molecular identifiers were built into the TCRbeta library. TCRdb ran MiXCR on the PCR reads and lists one entry per CDR3 protein. The table includes a few hundred thousand distinct CDR3 sequences, approximately 10% detected once. Germline assignment: CDR1 SGHTA and CDR2 FQGNSA. CDR3 length equals 15 residues. Trimming stripped 4 bases from V and 1 base from J, with 13 bases between. This sample comprised PBMCs from the stem cell graft donor, obtained from the stem cell graft. The genes are TRBV7-2 and TRBJ2-5; D possibly corresponds to TRBD1 (5 bases). This receptor was obtained from a human donor who donated a stem cell graft to a child with acute myeloid leukemia. CDR3 DNA sequence: TGTGCCAGCAGCTCCGTAAGGGGCGGCCAAGAGACCCAGTACTTC. Its translation: CASSSVRGGQETQYF.